A selection of T cell receptor beta chains follows, all from one sample in a study of PD-1 and CTLA-4 blockade in melanoma. The repertoire was sequenced with immunoSEQ multiplex PCR; TCRdb's copy has only in-frame clones and lacks some. The sample records 25,000 to 30,000 clones, roughly nine tenths being singletons. The source material was CD8+ T cells from peripheral blood, sampled before anti-PD-1 treatment. The receptors derive from a human donor with melanoma. CDR3s include the opening cysteine and the closing phenylalanine or tryptophan. D genes are given only for firm matches. Clone size is stated in some rows and not others, as once, few, many or a class when expanded.

>16|TRBJ2-1|once|.|TRBV7-9
TGTGCCAGCAGCTGGCCCGACTTGGGCTCCTACAATGAGCAGTTCTTC
CASSWPDLGSYNEQFF
>14|TRBJ2-3|.|.|TRBV4-1
TGCGCCAGCAGCCAAGAATCCTGGGGAGATACGCAGTATTTT
CASSQESWGDTQYF
>14|TRBJ1-1|.|TRBD1|TRBV19
TGTGCCAGCGGTCGACAGGGGTTCAGCACTGAAGCTTTCTTT
CASGRQGFSTEAFF
>12|TRBJ2-5|.|.|TRBV29-1
TGCAGCGTTGAAGGGGTCGGGGAGACCCAGTACTTC
CSVEGVGETQYF
>14|TRBJ2-1|.|.|TRBV30
TGTGCGTGGACGGACCGGAGCTCCTACAATGAGCAGTTCTTC
CAWTDRSSYNEQFF
>12|TRBJ1-1|.|.|TRBV7-9
TGTGCCAGCAGCTTCCCGAACACTGAAGCTTTCTTT
CASSFPNTEAFF
>15|TRBJ1-5|.|TRBD1|TRBV7-9
TGTGCCAGCAGCCTCGACAGGGGTTTTCACCAGCCCCAGCATTTT
CASSLDRGFHQPQHF
>13|TRBJ1-4|once|.|TRBV28
TGTGCCAGCAGCCCCGAGCACAATGAAAAACTGTTTTTT
CASSPEHNEKLFF
>16|TRBJ2-7|once|TRBD1|TRBV15
TGTGCCACCAGCAACCGGGACAGGGGTTTTTGGGACGAGCAGTACTTC
CATSNRDRGFWDEQYF
>12|TRBJ1-1|.|.|TRBV30
TGTGCCTGGAACCCAGGGAGGAGTGAAGCTTTCTTT
CAWNPGRSEAFF
>15|TRBJ1-6|once|.|TRBV6-1
TGTGCCAGCAGTGAATGGACATGGGACCGATTCACCCCTCACTTT
CASSEWTWDRFTPHF
>16|TRBJ2-3|.|.|TRBV4-2
TGTGCCAGCAGCCAAGATAGTGGGTCTGGGCCCGATACGCAGTATTTT
CASSQDSGSGPDTQYF
>15|TRBJ2-3|once|.|TRBV4-1
TGCGCCGCCCAGAGGACCTATCCTAGCACAGATACGCAGTATTTT
CAAQRTYPSTDTQYF
>16|TRBJ1-2|few|TRBD1|TRBV7-9
TGTGCCAGCAGCTTCCCGGGACAGGGAAAGGACTATGGCTACACCTTC
CASSFPGQGKDYGYTF
>15|TRBJ2-5|.|.|TRBV7-9
TGTGCCAGCAGCTTAGCCCGGGGCGAGCAAGAGACCCAGTACTTC
CASSLARGEQETQYF
>12|TRBJ1-2|.|.|TRBV16
TGTGCCAGCAGCCCAGACAGCTATGGCTACACCTTC
CASSPDSYGYTF
>14|TRBJ2-3|.|TRBD2|TRBV27
TGTGCCAGCAGCTCCAGCGGGGCCACAGATACGCAGTATTTT
CASSSSGATDTQYF
>18|TRBJ2-1|.|.|TRBV27
TGTGCCAGCAGTTTAGCCGCCCCGGGGGTCTCTTCCTACAATGAGCAGTTCTTC
CASSLAAPGVSSYNEQFF
>13|TRBJ1-3|.|.|TRBV30
TGTGCCTGGGGGGACGGGCCTGGAAACACCATATATTTT
CAWGDGPGNTIYF